These T cell receptor beta chains were read from a single sample in a study of CD8+ T cells in alopecia areata. Clones were read by immunoSEQ multiplex PCR, and TCRdb kept only the in-frame ones, dropping some. The sample lists 150,000 to 200,000 clones; 65% to 75% were seen once. Sequencing used CD8+ T cells sorted from blood, obtained at week 0. The receptors stem from a human donor with alopecia areata. The CDR3 runs from the conserved cysteine through the conserved F or W. Fields, in order: D gene, V gene, clone size, J gene, CDR3 protein, CDR3 DNA. A D gene is named only where the DNA matches it firmly. Rows give clone size only sometimes, using once, few, many, or a class for an expanded clone.

D gene: NA
V gene: TRBV7-6
clone size: NA
J gene: TRBJ2-1
CDR3 protein: CASSLHGTYDTDNEQFF
CDR3 DNA: TGTGCCAGCAGCCTGCACGGGACCTACGATACCGACAATGAGCAGTTCTTC

D gene: TRBD1
V gene: TRBV30
clone size: NA
J gene: TRBJ1-5
CDR3 protein: CAWANTGGQPQHF
CDR3 DNA: TGTGCCTGGGCCAATACAGGGGGTCAGCCCCAGCATTTT

D gene: NA
V gene: TRBV6-1
clone size: NA
J gene: TRBJ2-7
CDR3 protein: CASKDRIYEQYF
CDR3 DNA: TGTGCCAGCAAGGACAGAATTTACGAGCAGTACTTC

D gene: NA
V gene: TRBV4-1
clone size: few
J gene: TRBJ2-7
CDR3 protein: CASSHLGYEQYF
CDR3 DNA: TGCGCCAGCAGCCATCTCGGATACGAGCAGTACTTC

D gene: NA
V gene: TRBV9
clone size: NA
J gene: TRBJ2-3
CDR3 protein: CASSVRAGSTDTQYF
CDR3 DNA: TGTGCCAGCAGCGTACGTGCAGGTAGCACAGATACGCAGTATTTT

D gene: NA
V gene: TRBV4-1
clone size: NA
J gene: TRBJ2-7
CDR3 protein: CASSQDTGGTYEQYF
CDR3 DNA: TGCGCCAGCAGCCAAGATACGGGGGGCACCTACGAGCAGTACTTC

D gene: NA
V gene: TRBV30
clone size: NA
J gene: TRBJ2-5
CDR3 protein: CAWSVGAIAETQYF
CDR3 DNA: TGTGCCTGGAGTGTAGGTGCTATAGCAGAGACCCAGTACTTC

D gene: NA
V gene: TRBV7-9
clone size: NA
J gene: TRBJ2-5
CDR3 protein: CATETGASRKETQYF
CDR3 DNA: TGTGCCACTGAGACGGGGGCCTCGCGAAAAGAGACCCAGTACTTC

D gene: NA
V gene: TRBV7-9
clone size: NA
J gene: TRBJ2-5
CDR3 protein: CASSSGAYRETQYF
CDR3 DNA: TGTGCCAGCAGCTCAGGAGCATATCGGGAGACCCAGTACTTC

D gene: NA
V gene: TRBV2
clone size: NA
J gene: TRBJ2-5
CDR3 protein: CASIGKETQYF
CDR3 DNA: TGTGCCAGCATTGGGAAAGAGACCCAGTACTTC

D gene: NA
V gene: TRBV27
clone size: NA
J gene: TRBJ1-6
CDR3 protein: CASGDSYNSPLHF
CDR3 DNA: TGTGCCAGCGGAGACAGTTATAATTCACCCCTCCACTTT

D gene: NA
V gene: TRBV11-3
clone size: NA
J gene: TRBJ2-7
CDR3 protein: CASSLGAGPYEQYF
CDR3 DNA: TGTGCCAGCAGCTTAGGGGCTGGTCCCTACGAGCAGTACTTC

D gene: NA
V gene: TRBV5-6
clone size: NA
J gene: TRBJ1-6
CDR3 protein: CASSREGVYNSPLHF
CDR3 DNA: TGTGCCAGCAGCCGGGAGGGGGTGTACAATTCACCCCTCCACTTT

D gene: NA
V gene: TRBV29-1
clone size: NA
J gene: TRBJ2-3
CDR3 protein: CSVFGRNTDTQYF
CDR3 DNA: TGCAGCGTTTTCGGACGGAACACAGATACGCAGTATTTT

D gene: NA
V gene: TRBV9
clone size: few
J gene: TRBJ2-2
CDR3 protein: CASSAAIYTGELFF
CDR3 DNA: TGTGCCAGCAGCGCGGCCATATACACCGGGGAGCTGTTTTTT

D gene: NA
V gene: TRBV19
clone size: few
J gene: TRBJ2-7
CDR3 protein: CASSIGTYEQYF
CDR3 DNA: TGTGCCAGTAGTATAGGAACCTACGAGCAGTACTTC

D gene: NA
V gene: TRBV30
clone size: NA
J gene: TRBJ2-1
CDR3 protein: CAWIGFLGVPVNEQFF
CDR3 DNA: TGTGCCTGGATCGGGTTCCTGGGCGTTCCGGTCAATGAGCAGTTCTTC

D gene: NA
V gene: TRBV2
clone size: once
J gene: TRBJ1-2
CDR3 protein: CASLATVPGGYTF
CDR3 DNA: TGTGCCTCTCTTGCAACGGTCCCAGGGGGCTACACCTTC

D gene: NA
V gene: TRBV5-1
clone size: NA
J gene: TRBJ1-2
CDR3 protein: CASSSEDGGYGYTF
CDR3 DNA: TGCGCCAGCAGCTCGGAGGACGGGGGCTATGGCTACACCTTC

D gene: TRBD1
V gene: TRBV11-3
clone size: NA
J gene: TRBJ2-2
CDR3 protein: CASSSTGGNGELFF
CDR3 DNA: TGTGCCAGCAGCTCGACAGGGGGCAACGGGGAGCTGTTTTTT

D gene: NA
V gene: TRBV4-1
clone size: NA
J gene: TRBJ2-5
CDR3 protein: CASSQDEGRGQETQYF
CDR3 DNA: TGCGCCAGCAGCCAAGATGAGGGGAGGGGGCAAGAGACCCAGTACTTC

D gene: TRBD2
V gene: TRBV2
clone size: few
J gene: TRBJ2-5
CDR3 protein: CASKSGTSPETQYF
CDR3 DNA: TGTGCCAGCAAATCCGGGACTAGTCCAGAGACCCAGTACTTC

D gene: NA
V gene: TRBV4-1
clone size: NA
J gene: TRBJ2-3
CDR3 protein: CASSQPRVGGTDTQYF
CDR3 DNA: TGCGCCAGCAGCCAACCTCGGGTAGGGGGCACAGATACGCAGTATTTT

D gene: TRBD1
V gene: TRBV9
clone size: NA
J gene: TRBJ1-3
CDR3 protein: CASKGARVLDTIYF
CDR3 DNA: TGTGCCAGCAAGGGGGCCCGAGTATTAGACACCATATATTTT

D gene: NA
V gene: TRBV20-1
clone size: NA
J gene: TRBJ1-1
CDR3 protein: CSAPRETEAFF
CDR3 DNA: TGCAGTGCCCCCAGGGAAACTGAAGCTTTCTTT

D gene: NA
V gene: TRBV11-3
clone size: NA
J gene: TRBJ1-1
CDR3 protein: CASSLGVLTEAFF
CDR3 DNA: TGTGCCAGCAGCTTAGGGGTTTTAACTGAAGCTTTCTTT

D gene: NA
V gene: TRBV6-5
clone size: once
J gene: TRBJ2-7
CDR3 protein: CASSYRAEATYEQYF
CDR3 DNA: TGTGCCAGCAGTTACAGGGCGGAGGCCACCTACGAGCAGTACTTC

D gene: NA
V gene: TRBV30
clone size: NA
J gene: TRBJ1-1
CDR3 protein: CAWSRGSNTEAFF
CDR3 DNA: TGTGCCTGGAGTAGAGGCAGTAACACTGAAGCTTTCTTT

D gene: TRBD1
V gene: TRBV4-2
clone size: NA
J gene: TRBJ1-6
CDR3 protein: CASSPHGGQGGVQSYNSPLHF
CDR3 DNA: TGTGCCAGCAGCCCCCATGGAGGACAGGGAGGCGTCCAATCCTATAATTCACCCCTCCACTTT

D gene: TRBD2
V gene: TRBV5-6
clone size: NA
J gene: TRBJ2-3
CDR3 protein: CASTTGLVGTDTQYF
CDR3 DNA: TGTGCCAGCACGACCGGACTAGTGGGCACAGATACGCAGTATTTT

D gene: NA
V gene: TRBV2
clone size: NA
J gene: TRBJ2-5
CDR3 protein: CASSAGWGETQYF
CDR3 DNA: TGTGCCAGCAGTGCGGGCTGGGGAGAGACCCAGTACTTC

D gene: NA
V gene: TRBV29-1
clone size: NA
J gene: TRBJ2-1
CDR3 protein: CSVVGALGQFF
CDR3 DNA: TGCAGCGTTGTAGGGGCTCTAGGGCAGTTCTTC

D gene: TRBD1
V gene: TRBV5-6
clone size: NA
J gene: TRBJ1-2
CDR3 protein: CASSLSGQDYYGYTF
CDR3 DNA: TGTGCCAGCAGCTTGAGCGGACAGGACTACTATGGCTACACCTTC